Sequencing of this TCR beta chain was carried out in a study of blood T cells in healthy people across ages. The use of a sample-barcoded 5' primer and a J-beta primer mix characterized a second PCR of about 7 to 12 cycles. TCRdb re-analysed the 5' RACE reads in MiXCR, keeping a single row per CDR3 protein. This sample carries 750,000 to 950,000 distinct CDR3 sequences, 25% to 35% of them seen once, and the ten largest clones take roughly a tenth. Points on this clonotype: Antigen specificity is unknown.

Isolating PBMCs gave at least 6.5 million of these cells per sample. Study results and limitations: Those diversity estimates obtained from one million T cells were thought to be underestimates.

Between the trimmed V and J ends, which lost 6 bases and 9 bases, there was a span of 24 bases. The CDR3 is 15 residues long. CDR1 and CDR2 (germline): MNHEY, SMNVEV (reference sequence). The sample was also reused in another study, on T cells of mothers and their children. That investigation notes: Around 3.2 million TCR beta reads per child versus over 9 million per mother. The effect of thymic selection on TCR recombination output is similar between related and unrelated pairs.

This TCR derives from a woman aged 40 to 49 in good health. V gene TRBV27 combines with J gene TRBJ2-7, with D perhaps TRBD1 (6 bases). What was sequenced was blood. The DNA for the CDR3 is TGTGCCAGCAGCCCCCTCATGGCCGGACAGAGCGGGCAGTACTTC. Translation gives CASSPLMAGQSGQYF.